This TCR beta chain was captured in a study of cytomegalovirus exposure and HLA in healthy donors. Donors came from a validation cohort of some 110 subjects, distinct from the first 666-subject cohort. Whole-study findings and limits: A few CMV-associated chains proved CMV antigen-specific in vitro.

Remarks on this clone: Its antigen is currently unknown. Its ends do not fully match the called genes, so a read error is possible.

Produced via immunoSEQ multiplex PCR; TCRdb's table is partial and in-frame only. The table has 330,000 or so clones, approximately 90% seen once. Sequenced material: PBMCs. The TCR sequence derives from a young woman in good health and CMV-seronegative.

The CDR3 loop is CASSYPGLADIIF. The CDR3 coding sequence is TGTGCCAGCAGCTATCCGGGACTAGCGGACATAATCTTC. The chain is built from TRBV5-6 and TRBJ2-1; 11 bases are a match to TRBD2. Germline V lookup: CDR1 SGHDT, CDR2 YYEEEE. The CDR3 runs to 13 residues. The full variable domain, its missing parts supplied by reference TRBV5-6 and TRBJ2-1, is DAGVTQSPTHLIKTRGQQVTLRCSPKSGHDTVSWYQQALGQGPQFIFQYYEEEERQRGNFPDRFSGHQFPNYSSELNVNALLLGDSALYLCASSYPGLADIIFGPGTRLTVL.